The 8 T cell receptor beta chains listed next were all sequenced from one sample in a study of blood T cell repertoires in COVID-19. The method was immunoSEQ multiplex PCR; TCRdb's version includes in-frame clones alone and lacks a portion of them. Among about 240,000 clones listed, approximately 86% were seen once. The sample consisted of peripheral blood. These receptors came from a woman aged 25-40 years with acute or convalescent COVID-19.

The chain uses TRBV7-9 and TRBJ1-1; 7 bases map to TRBD1. The CDR3 has 13 amino acids. The trim removed 5 bases at V and 6 bases at J, leaving 6 bases unmatched. Germline lookup yields CDR1 SEHNR and CDR2 FQNEAQ (reference sequence). CDR3 nucleotide sequence: TGTGCCAGCAGCCTCAGGGGGTATGCTGAAGCTTTCTTT. Amino acids: CASSLRGYAEAFF.

The chain is built from TRBV10-3 and TRBJ2-1; possibly TRBD2 for D (6 bases). Trimming shortened V by 7 bases and J by 0 bases, and 7 bases separated the two germline ends. CDR3 length: 13 amino acids. The germline V gene has CDR1 ENHRY and CDR2 SYGVKD. The CDR3 coding sequence is TGTGCCATCACGGAGGGCTCCTACAATGAGCAGTTCTTC. Translating gives CAITEGSYNEQFF.

The rearrangement uses TRBV23-1 and TRBJ2-1; TRBD2 might be the D (5 bases). TRBV23-1 is reported as an ORF; its role is uncertain. This CDR3 has 14 residues. Trimming took off 6 bases at V and 5 bases at J, with 14 bases between the two ends. Here the CDR3 DNA reads TGCGCCAGCAGCCGAAAGGGAGCGGACAATGAGCAGTTCTTC. This sequence encodes CASSRKGADNEQFF.

Written as DNA, the CDR3 is TGTGCCTGGAGTAGGGAGTCCTACGAGCAGTACTTC. This codes for CAWSRESYEQYF. This chain links TRBV30 with TRBJ2-7; perhaps TRBD2 as D (5 bases). The germline gives CDR1 GTSNPN, CDR2 SVGIG (reference sequence). The CDR3 is made up of 12 amino acids. The ends were cut back, 2 bases at V and 1 base at J, with 6 bases in the middle.

The J gene is TRBJ2-3, the V gene TRBV19; 11 bases map to TRBD2. After removal of 1 base from V and 4 bases from J, the junction contained 4 bases not matched to a gene. This CDR3 has 16 amino acids. Germline values: CDR1 LNHDA, CDR2 SQIVND (reference sequence). The DNA of the CDR3 is TGTGCCAGTAGTATAGGTAGCGGGAGGGCGGCAGATACGCAGTATTTT. Translating gives CASSIGSGRAADTQYF.

The rearrangement links TRBV7-2 to TRBJ2-7; 7 nucleotides match TRBD1. CDR3 length: 14 amino acids. Trimming removed 5 bases from V and 12 bases from J; junction bases left unmatched: 16. Germline CDR1 is SGHTA and CDR2 is FQGNSA. For the CDR3, the DNA is TGTGCCAGCAGCAAGGGACAGCCTCCTAAGACTCTGTACTTC. Encoded protein: CASSKGQPPKTLYF. The full variable domain, its missing parts supplied by reference TRBV7-2 and TRBJ2-7, is GAGVSQSPSNKVTEKGKDVELRCDPISGHTALYWYRQSLGQGLEFLIYFQGNSAPDKSGLPSDRFSAERTGGSVSTLTIQRTQQEDSAVYLCASSKGQPPKTLYFGPGTRLTVT.

This clone was seen only a few times. The gene calls are TRBV29-1 and TRBJ2-3; tentative D call: TRBD2 (6 bases). V lost 6 bases, J lost 1 base, and 11 bases lay in between. Germline V gene sequence: CDR1 SQVTM, CDR2 ANQGSEA. CDR3 length equals 13 residues. This CDR3 reads CSVGTPGTDTQYF. The CDR3 DNA reads TGCAGCGTCGGGACTCCCGGCACAGATACGCAGTATTTT.

The chain couples TRBV9 to TRBJ1-4, with TRBD1 identical over 11 bases. With V trimmed by 2 bases and J by 7 bases, 1 base remained unmatched. CDR1 and CDR2 from the germline V gene are SGDLS and YYNGEE. The CDR3 runs 14 residues. The CDR3 DNA reads as TGTGCCAGCAGCGTGGGACAGGGGGTTGAAAAACTGTTTTTT. Translated: CASSVGQGVEKLFF.